A few counts support the clone carrying this TCR beta chain. This entry belongs to a study of T cells in Graves' hyperthyroidism and ophthalmopathy. The V gene lost 2 bases and the J gene lost 0 bases, with 11 bases spanning the gap. Germline CDR1 and CDR2: SGHTA and FQGNSA. The CDR3 has 16 amino acids. Researchers amplified the TCR beta CDR3 regions from RNA transcripts. Carried out on the TCR CDR3, a first-round RT-PCR used the HTBI primer set. Each CDR3 protein gets one entry after TCRdb re-called the multiplex PCR reads with MiXCR. The data contain around 540,000 distinct CDR3 sequences, just over 45% of them seen just once; the ten biggest clones take up approximately 8.2%.

The sample comprised peripheral blood or thyroid tissue (not recorded which). The receptor was isolated from a woman aged 18-29 years with Graves' hyperthyroidism. The chain carries TRBV7-2 and TRBJ1-3, with D unclear. The CDR3 here is CASSLSPRGSGNTIYF. The CDR3 nucleotides are TGTGCCAGCAGCTTATCCCCCCGAGGCTCTGGAAACACCATATATTTT.